This is a list of T cell receptor beta chains from one sample in a study of T cell responses to AZD1222 COVID-19 vaccine. Profiled with immunoSEQ multiplex PCR; TCRdb holds only in-frame clones, not every one. The sample records approximately 160,000 clones, over 75% being singletons. This specimen consisted of peripheral blood, obtained on day 0 of AZD1222 vaccination. These receptors originate from an adult in good health. The CDR3 runs from the conserved cysteine through the conserved F or W. For some rows the clone size is stated as once, few or many, or as a class when expanded; others skip it.

V gene | clone size | CDR3 protein
TRBV18 | NA | CASSPLPTSGGDKEFF
TRBV9 | NA | CASSVEKEGNTIYF
TRBV5-5 | NA | CASSLATGGSAYGYTF
TRBV6-5 | NA | CASSYSTTVYGYTF
TRBV7-9 | NA | CASSEETQYF
TRBV7-3 | NA | CASSPLGSETQYF
TRBV27 | NA | CASNLGQGGRGGELFF
TRBV5-1 | NA | CASRGSNYGYTF
TRBV6-2/TRBV6-3 | once | CASSNPGLAGGHTTDTQYF
TRBV5-1 | NA | CASSPGERGSETQYF
TRBV20-1 | NA | CSASFRRENQPQHF
TRBV7-2 | NA | CASSMTGGDTGELFF
TRBV6-6 | NA | CASRGTGGSGNTIYF
TRBV24-1 | NA | CATSGPRHEQFF
TRBV27 | NA | CASSPRGKTEAFF
TRBV5-6 | NA | CASSSFSASGANVLTF